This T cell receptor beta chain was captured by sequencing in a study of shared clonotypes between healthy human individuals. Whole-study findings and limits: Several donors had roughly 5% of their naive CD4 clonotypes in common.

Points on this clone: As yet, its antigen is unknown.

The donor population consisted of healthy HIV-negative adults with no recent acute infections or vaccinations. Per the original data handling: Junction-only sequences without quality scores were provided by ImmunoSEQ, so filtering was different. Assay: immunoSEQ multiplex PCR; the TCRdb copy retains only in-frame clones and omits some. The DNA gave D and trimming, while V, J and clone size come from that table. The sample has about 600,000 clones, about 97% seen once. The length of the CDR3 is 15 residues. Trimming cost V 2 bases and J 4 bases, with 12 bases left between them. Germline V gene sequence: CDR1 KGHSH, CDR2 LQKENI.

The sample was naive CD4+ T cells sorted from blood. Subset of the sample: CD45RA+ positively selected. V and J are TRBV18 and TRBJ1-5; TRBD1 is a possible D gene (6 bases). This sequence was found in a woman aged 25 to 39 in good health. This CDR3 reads CASSPGQGKNQPQHF. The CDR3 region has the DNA TGTGCCAGCTCACCAGGGCAGGGGAAAAATCAGCCCCAGCATTTT.